This T cell receptor (beta chain) is drawn from a study of blood T cell repertoires in COVID-19. Study information: Sources were T cells, B-cell-depleted T cells, or PBMCs; the material itself was cDNA or gDNA.

This table comes from immunoSEQ multiplex PCR, and its TCRdb copy is limited to in-frame clones, with some not included. Among approximately 200,000 clones listed, roughly 88% were seen once. Assignment of participants to cohorts was predicated upon participant-reported clinical history. The sample was PBMCs or T cells enriched from blood (not recorded which). The origin of this receptor is a woman in her thirties who had been exposed to COVID-19.

CDR3 coding DNA: TGTGCCAGCAGCCTAGGACTAGCGGCCGCTGAGCAGTACTTC. Encoded protein: CASSLGLAAAEQYF. This chain links TRBV5-6 with TRBJ2-7, with 10 bases lining up with TRBD2. The CDR3 consists of 14 residues. V dropped 4 bases and J dropped 7; count of bases not matched to a gene: 8. The germline V gene encodes CDR1 SGHDT and CDR2 YYEEEE.